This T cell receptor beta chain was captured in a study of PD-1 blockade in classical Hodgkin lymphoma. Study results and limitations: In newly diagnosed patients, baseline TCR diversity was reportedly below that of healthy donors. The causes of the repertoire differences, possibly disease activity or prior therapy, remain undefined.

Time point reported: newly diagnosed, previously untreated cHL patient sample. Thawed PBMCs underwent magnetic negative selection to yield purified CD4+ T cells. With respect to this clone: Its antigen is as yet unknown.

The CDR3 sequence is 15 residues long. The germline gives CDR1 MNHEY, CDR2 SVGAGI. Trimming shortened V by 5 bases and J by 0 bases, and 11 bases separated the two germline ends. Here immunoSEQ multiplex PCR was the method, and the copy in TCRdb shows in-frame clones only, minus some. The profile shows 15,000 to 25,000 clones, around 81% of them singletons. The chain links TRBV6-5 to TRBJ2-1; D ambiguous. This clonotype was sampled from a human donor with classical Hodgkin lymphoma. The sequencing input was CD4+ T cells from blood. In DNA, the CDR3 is TGTGCCAGCAGTACCGACACAATCTCCTACAATGAGCAGTTCTTC. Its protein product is CASSTDTISYNEQFF.